The clone carrying this TCR beta chain occurred a few times. The antigen remains undetermined. These data belong to a study of TIL therapy for anti-PD-1-resistant metastatic lung cancer. Study-level points and caveats: Treatment-naive, never-smoker and oncogene-addicted patients were overrepresented in this highly selected cohort. TIL clonotype persistence in blood showed no apparent association with response.

Time point denoted: pre-treatment sample, taken before nivolumab and TIL therapy. Stage 4 NSCLC adults joined between late 2017 and January 2020. The libraries were made with immunoSEQ v3. This table comes from immunoSEQ multiplex PCR, and its TCRdb copy is limited to in-frame clones, with some not included. The table has about 52,000 clones, 79% seen once. The receptor was derived from a woman aged 30 to 85 with non-small cell lung cancer. The material was blood, obtained at baseline.

Here the CDR3 reads CAISTFLNYGYTF. The CDR3 bases are TGTGCCATCAGTACGTTTCTTAACTATGGCTACACCTTC. The chain links TRBV10-3 to TRBJ1-2, with D hard to call. The germline V gene encodes CDR1 ENHRY and CDR2 SYGVKD. The CDR3 runs 13 residues. With 5 bases removed from V and 1 base from J, the gap between germline ends came to 8 bases.